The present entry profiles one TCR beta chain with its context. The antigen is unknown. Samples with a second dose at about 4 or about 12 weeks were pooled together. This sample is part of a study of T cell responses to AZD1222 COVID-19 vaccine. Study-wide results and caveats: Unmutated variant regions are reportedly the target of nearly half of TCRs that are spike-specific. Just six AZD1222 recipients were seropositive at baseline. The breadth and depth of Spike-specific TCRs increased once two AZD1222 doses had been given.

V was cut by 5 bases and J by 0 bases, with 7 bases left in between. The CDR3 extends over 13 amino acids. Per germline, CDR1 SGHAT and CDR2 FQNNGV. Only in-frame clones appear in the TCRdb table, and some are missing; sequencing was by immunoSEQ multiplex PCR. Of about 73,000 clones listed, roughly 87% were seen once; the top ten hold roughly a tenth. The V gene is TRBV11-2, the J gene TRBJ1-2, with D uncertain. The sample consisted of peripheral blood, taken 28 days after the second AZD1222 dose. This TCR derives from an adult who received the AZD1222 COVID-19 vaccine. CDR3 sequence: CASSPQANYGYTF. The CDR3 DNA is TGTGCCAGCAGCCCACAAGCTAACTATGGCTACACCTTC.